The next 10 T cell receptor beta chains were all read from a single sample in a study of blood T cell repertoires in COVID-19 (TCRdb year 2020). The library was prepared using the immunoSEQ multiplex PCR assay. The table was pulled from immuneACCESS by TCRdb, which kept in-frame rearrangements only. Such tables lose some clones; where checked, under half of the loss comes from unresolved V genes, and the rest has no known cause. In this sample the table shows about 44,000 clones, 80% to 90% of which occur a single time. The top ten hold 1% to 1.5% of the sample. Sequenced sample: peripheral blood. These receptors all stem from a woman aged 35 to 49 with acute or convalescent COVID-19.

V and J are TRBV6-6 and TRBJ1-3; D perhaps matches TRBD1 (6 bases). Looked up from germline, CDR1 is MNHNY and CDR2 is SVGAGI (reference sequence). This CDR3 spans 15 amino acids. V lost 2 bases to trimming and J lost 6 bases, with 14 bases between them. The CDR3 spells CASSYPRQEENTIYF. The CDR3 coding sequence is TGTGCCAGCAGTTACCCACGACAGGAGGAAAACACCATATATTTT.

This CDR3 is CASSPTGTHQPQHF. CDR3 DNA: TGTGCCAGCAGTCCGACAGGTACACATCAGCCCCAGCATTTT. This chain uses TRBV28 with TRBJ1-5, with D maybe TRBD1 (6 bases). CDR3 size: 14 residues. The germline V and J ends were trimmed by 5 bases and 5 bases, with 13 bases remaining between them. Per the germline V gene, CDR1 is MDHEN and CDR2 is SYDVKM. Full variable domain (remainder filled in from reference TRBV28 and TRBJ1-5): DVKVTQSSRYLVKRTGEKVFLECVQDMDHENMFWYRQDPGLGLRLIYFSYDVKMKEKGDIPEGYSVSREKKERFSLILESASTNQTSMYLCASSPTGTHQPQHFGDGTRLSIL.

The chain couples TRBV6-2 or TRBV6-3 to TRBJ1-5, with a possible D match to TRBD1 (6 bases). Germline values: CDR1 MNHEY, CDR2 SVGEGT. The CDR3 runs 18 residues. V dropped 6 bases and J dropped 0 bases, with 21 bases sitting between them. The CDR3 is CASSRGQLNLPSNQPQHF. The CDR3 DNA reads as TGTGCCAGCAGCCGCGGACAGCTCAACCTTCCTAGCAATCAGCCCCAGCATTTT.

The chain is built from TRBV7-8 and TRBJ1-2; D is unclear. Trimming removed 4 bases at V and 4 bases at J, with 25 bases between. This CDR3 has 18 amino acids. Germline CDR1 SGHVS, CDR2 FQNEAQ. The CDR3 DNA is TGTGCCAGCAGCTCTCAAAGCGGGGTACGTTATCGCGGCTATGGCTACACCTTC. Encoded protein: CASSSQSGVRYRGYGYTF.

The V and J genes are TRBV4-1 and TRBJ2-3; D possibly corresponds to TRBD2 (6 bases). Per germline, CDR1 MGHRA and CDR2 YSYEKL. The CDR3 extends over 16 amino acids. V shed 0 bases and J shed 1 base, with 11 bases lying between them. CDR3 sequence (DNA): TGCGCCAGCAGCCAAGAAAAGTGGGGGGGCACAGATACGCAGTATTTT. This translates into CASSQEKWGGTDTQYF.

As DNA, the CDR3 is TGTGCCAGCAGCCTGGGACAGGGGACTGGAAACACCATATATTTT. Encoded protein: CASSLGQGTGNTIYF. The genes are TRBV3-1 (or the pseudogene TRBV3-2) and TRBJ1-3, with 10 bases aligning to TRBD1. The ends lost 4 bases at V and 2 bases at J; junction bases unmatched: 2. This CDR3 contains 15 residues. Germline V gene data show CDR1 as LGHDT and CDR2 as YNNKEL (reference sequence).

J is TRBJ1-6 and V is TRBV5-1; 9 nucleotides align to TRBD1. CDR1 and CDR2 from the germline V gene are SGHRS and YFSETQ. The CDR3 has 16 residues. J lost 6 bases, V lost 4 bases, and 8 bases had no gene match. The CDR3, as DNA: TGCGCCAGCAGCCTCGGACAGGGGCCGAGTAATTCACCCCTCCACTTT. It is translated as CASSLGQGPSNSPLHF.

The chain combines TRBV7-9 with TRBJ1-6; possibly TRBD1 for D (6 bases). Germline CDR1 reads SEHNR; CDR2 reads FQNEAQ (reference sequence). The CDR3 has 15 residues. V lost 0 bases and J 7 bases, leaving 10 bases between the germline ends. The CDR3 reads CASSLAAGANSPLHF. DNA of the CDR3: TGTGCCAGCAGCTTAGCGGCAGGGGCCAATTCACCCCTCCACTTT. The full variable domain, its missing parts supplied by reference TRBV7-9 and TRBJ1-6, is DTGVSQNPRHKITKRGQNVTFRCDPISEHNRLYWYRQTLGQGPEFLTYFQNEAQLEKSRLLSDRFSAERPKGSFSTLEIQRTEQGDSAMYLCASSLAAGANSPLHFGNGTRLTVT.

This chain links TRBV27 with TRBJ2-3, with TRBD2 identical over 9 bases. Germline V gene lookup returns CDR1 MNHEY and CDR2 SMNVEV (reference sequence). The CDR3 loop spans 19 amino acids. V lost 5 bases to trimming and J lost 11 bases; unmatched junction nucleotides: 26. In DNA, the CDR3 is TGTGCCAGCAGTGGAGGAATAGAAATTAGCGGGAGCCCCTCCCATGGGCAGTATTTT. It codes for CASSGGIEISGSPSHGQYF.

This sequence joins TRBV30 and TRBJ1-6; 8 bases are shared with TRBD1. Germline CDR1 reads GTSNPN; CDR2 reads SVGIG (reference sequence). The CDR3 contains 13 residues. Trimming cost V 4 bases and J 6 bases; bases outside gene matches: 2. CDR3 sequence: CAWTGGGNSPLHF. The CDR3 DNA sequence: TGTGCCTGGACAGGGGGCGGTAATTCACCCCTCCACTTT.